This TCR beta chain was documented in a study of shared clonotypes between healthy human individuals (dated by TCRdb to the early 2020s). Regarding the study in general: Three men and two women, aged 18 to 49 years, made up the cohort. Between about 0.8 and 8.9 billion PBMCs per donor were obtained by leukapheresis. To increase sequencing depth and limit assay-specific biases, TCR repertoire library preparation and sequencing were carried out by different laboratories using diverse techniques. For each donor, CD4 naive and CD4 memory were each run on three plates, CD8 naive on two plates, and CD8 memory on one plate. Blood TCR repertoires of five healthy adults were deeply sequenced to estimate repertoire size and the extent of clonotype sharing between individuals.

The research as a whole found: Sampling was restricted to blood, and TCR repertoires in tissues likely differ from the TCR repertoires found in blood. Sharing across a few donors was observed for about 5% of naive CD4, over 3% of naive CD8, roughly 2.3% of memory CD4, and roughly 0.4% of memory CD8 clonotypes. Compared with non-shared clonotypes, the clonotypes found in all four sorted-subset donors had higher generation probabilities. Larger estimated clonotype richness was generally found for naive subsets than for memory subsets. Pairwise subsampling led to the expectation that sequencing depth would affect the degree of clonotype sharing among donors. Rarefaction of sorted-subset datasets indicated incomplete sequencing despite the large sequencing depth. Because the study included only a small number of donors, the genetic and exposure-history diversity represented was limited.

A word on this clone: Its antigen target is currently unknown. No much larger clone exists at a distance of one base, and base qualities are not known.

Using the deep immunoSEQ assay, TCR CDR3 regions were amplified from genomic DNA by multiplex PCR. Extracted genomic DNA from each cell subset was spread evenly across all wells of several immunoSEQ 96-well plates, with each plate serving as a replicate. For sorted subsets, each replicate PCR was loaded with roughly 0.2 ug genomic DNA, equivalent to 25,000 to 35,000 T cell genomes. Purified libraries were measured with a Qubit 3.0 fluorometer, size-checked on a Bioanalyzer 2100, and measured again with the KAPA Library Quantification kit. Every immunoSEQ 96-well plate was sequenced on a separate single-read 150-cycle Illumina NextSeq 550 flow cell. The original pipeline was this. Because only junctional sequences without quality scores were contained in the immunoSEQ output, filtering matching that applied to full-length reads could not be performed. To assign V/J genes and CDR3, sequences were annotated using PyIR, a Python wrapper for IgBLAST v1.9, with IMGT germline references. Reads with weak V/J assignments (E-value above 1e-6), missing CDR3, stop codons, out-of-frame junctions, or ambiguous translated residues were removed. A V3J clonotype was defined by an identical inferred V gene, J gene, and CDR3 amino acid sequence. Percentage overlap between repertoires was computed as shared unique clonotypes divided by the size of the smaller repertoire. Richness of each repertoire was evaluated using RTK rarefaction, the Chao1 estimator, and Recon v2.1 estimates of unobserved clonotypes. Generation probabilities were computed with OLGA for all TCRbeta clonotypes obtained by the gDNA method from several donors. Imported from immuneACCESS, the table was reduced by TCRdb to in-frame sequences with V and J called. These copies leave out some clones; in studies compared against another copy, an unresolved V gene accounts for under half, and the cause of the remainder is not known. V, J and clone size derive from that table, while D and trimming were established from the DNA sequence. The sample data list 2,500,000 or so clones, and around 93% of these were observed just once. The ten largest make up approximately 0.39% of the sample.

Based on the germline V gene, the CDR1 and CDR2 sequences are SGHTA and FQGTGA. From the cysteine up to the phenylalanine, the CDR3 has a length of 13 residues. The entry retains the CDR3 DNA only, 39 bases that are in frame from base 1. The trim is 0 bases for V and 6 bases for J, with a gap of 5 bases between the germline ends. The donors were healthy, HIV-negative adults who had no recently reported acute infections or vaccinations. Only Caucasian adults living in Nashville, Tennessee, USA were represented among the donors. Magnetic negative selection was used to enrich CD4+ T cells, after which naive cells were positively selected on CD45RA and the negative fraction became the memory subset. Blood was obtained by leukapheresis, after which PBMCs were separated by Ficoll-Histopaque density gradient centrifugation and cryopreserved in liquid nitrogen vapor phase. Analytical flow cytometry was used to check the purity and quantity of every magnetically sorted T cell population. Genomic DNA was isolated from each sorted fraction and quantified by UV absorbance on a Nanodrop 2000c.

Sequencing was carried out using naive CD4+ T cells from PBMCs. The intended sense of this specimen's cell subset or site label: CD45RA+ positively selected. This TCR was sampled from a man aged 18 to 29 in good health. Some clones in this sample may be carry-over from other donors' samples. In this chain, TRBV7-3 is recombined with TRBJ2-2; the D gene assignment is ambiguous. The sequenced DNA: TGTGCCAGCAGCTTAACGAGCGCCGGGGAGCTGTTTTTT. It translates to CASSLTSAGELFF.